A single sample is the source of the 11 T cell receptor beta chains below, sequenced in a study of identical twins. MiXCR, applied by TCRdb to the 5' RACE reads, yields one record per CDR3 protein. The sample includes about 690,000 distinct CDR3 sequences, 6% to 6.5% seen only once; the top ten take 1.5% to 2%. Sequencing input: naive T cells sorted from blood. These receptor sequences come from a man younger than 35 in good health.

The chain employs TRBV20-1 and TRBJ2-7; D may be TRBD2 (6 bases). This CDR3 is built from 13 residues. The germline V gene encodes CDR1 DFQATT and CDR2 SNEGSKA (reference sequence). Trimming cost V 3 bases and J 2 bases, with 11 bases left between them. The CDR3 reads CSARAGSAYEQYV. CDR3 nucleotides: TGCAGTGCTAGGGCCGGGAGTGCCTACGAGCAGTACGTC.

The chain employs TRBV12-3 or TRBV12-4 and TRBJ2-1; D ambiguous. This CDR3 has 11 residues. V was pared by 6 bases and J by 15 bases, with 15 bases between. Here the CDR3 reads CASSLTPGRFF. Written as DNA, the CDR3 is TGTGCCAGCAGCTTAACCCCGGGCCGGTTCTTC.

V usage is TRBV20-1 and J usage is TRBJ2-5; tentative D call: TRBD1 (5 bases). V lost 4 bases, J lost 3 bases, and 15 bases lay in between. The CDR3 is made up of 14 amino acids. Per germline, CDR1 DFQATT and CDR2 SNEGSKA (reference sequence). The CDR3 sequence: CSANRATQEETQYF. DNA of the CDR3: TGCAGTGCTAACCGGGCCACACAGGAAGAGACCCAGTACTTC.

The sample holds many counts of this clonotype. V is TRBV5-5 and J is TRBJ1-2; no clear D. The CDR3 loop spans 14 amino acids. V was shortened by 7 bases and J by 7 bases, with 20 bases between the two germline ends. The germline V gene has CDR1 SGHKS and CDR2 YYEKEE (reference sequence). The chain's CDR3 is CASSREGATFGYTF. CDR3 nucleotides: TGTGCCAGCTCGCGGGAGGGCGCGACCTTTGGCTACACCTTC.

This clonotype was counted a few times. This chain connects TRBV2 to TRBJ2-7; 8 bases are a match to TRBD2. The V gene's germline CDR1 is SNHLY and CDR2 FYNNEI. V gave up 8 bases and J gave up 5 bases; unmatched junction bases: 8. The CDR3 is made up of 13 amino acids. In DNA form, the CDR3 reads TGTGCCAGCCGTGCAAGCGGGAGCAACGAGCAGTACGTC. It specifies CASRASGSNEQYV.

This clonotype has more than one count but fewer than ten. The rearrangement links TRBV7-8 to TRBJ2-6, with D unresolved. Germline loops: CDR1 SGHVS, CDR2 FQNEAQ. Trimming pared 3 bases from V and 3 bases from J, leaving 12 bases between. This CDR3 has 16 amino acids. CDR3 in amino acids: CASSFKIGFGANVLTF. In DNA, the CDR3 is TGTGCCAGCAGCTTCAAAATCGGGTTTGGGGCCAACGTCCTGACTTTC.

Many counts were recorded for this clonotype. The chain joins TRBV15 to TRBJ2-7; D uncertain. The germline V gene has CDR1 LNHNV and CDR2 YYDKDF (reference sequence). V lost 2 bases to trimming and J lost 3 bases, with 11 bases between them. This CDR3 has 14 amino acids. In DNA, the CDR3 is TGTGCCACCAGCAGACAGGTTTTGGGCTACGAGCAGTACTTC. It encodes CATSRQVLGYEQYF.

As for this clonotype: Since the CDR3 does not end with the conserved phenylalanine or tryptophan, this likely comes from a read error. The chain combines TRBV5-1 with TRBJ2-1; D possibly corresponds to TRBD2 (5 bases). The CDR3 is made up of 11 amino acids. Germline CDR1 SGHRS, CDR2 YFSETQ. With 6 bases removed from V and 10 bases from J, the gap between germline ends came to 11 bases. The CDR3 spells CASTFGLEQFC. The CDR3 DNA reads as TGCGCCAGCACCTTTGGACTGGAGCAGTTCTGC.

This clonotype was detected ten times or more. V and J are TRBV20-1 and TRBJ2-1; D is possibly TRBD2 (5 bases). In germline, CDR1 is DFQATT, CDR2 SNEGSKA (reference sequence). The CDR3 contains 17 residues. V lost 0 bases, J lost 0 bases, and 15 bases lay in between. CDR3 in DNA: TGCAGTGCTAGAGATACTAGGACCGCTAGCTCCTACAATGAGCAGTTCTTC. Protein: CSARDTRTASSYNEQFF.

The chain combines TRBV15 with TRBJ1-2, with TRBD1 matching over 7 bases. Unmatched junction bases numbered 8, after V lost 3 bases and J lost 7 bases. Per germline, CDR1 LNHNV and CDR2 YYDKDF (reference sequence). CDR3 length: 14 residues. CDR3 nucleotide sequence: TGTGCCACCAGCAGGGCGACAGGGCTGGGTGGCTACACCTTC. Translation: CATSRATGLGGYTF.

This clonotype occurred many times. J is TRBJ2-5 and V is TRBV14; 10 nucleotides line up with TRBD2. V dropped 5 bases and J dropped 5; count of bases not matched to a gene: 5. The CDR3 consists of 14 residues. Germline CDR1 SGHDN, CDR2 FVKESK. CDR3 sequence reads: CASSSLAGAETQYF. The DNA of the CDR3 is TGTGCCAGCAGCAGCCTAGCGGGAGCTGAGACCCAGTACTTC.